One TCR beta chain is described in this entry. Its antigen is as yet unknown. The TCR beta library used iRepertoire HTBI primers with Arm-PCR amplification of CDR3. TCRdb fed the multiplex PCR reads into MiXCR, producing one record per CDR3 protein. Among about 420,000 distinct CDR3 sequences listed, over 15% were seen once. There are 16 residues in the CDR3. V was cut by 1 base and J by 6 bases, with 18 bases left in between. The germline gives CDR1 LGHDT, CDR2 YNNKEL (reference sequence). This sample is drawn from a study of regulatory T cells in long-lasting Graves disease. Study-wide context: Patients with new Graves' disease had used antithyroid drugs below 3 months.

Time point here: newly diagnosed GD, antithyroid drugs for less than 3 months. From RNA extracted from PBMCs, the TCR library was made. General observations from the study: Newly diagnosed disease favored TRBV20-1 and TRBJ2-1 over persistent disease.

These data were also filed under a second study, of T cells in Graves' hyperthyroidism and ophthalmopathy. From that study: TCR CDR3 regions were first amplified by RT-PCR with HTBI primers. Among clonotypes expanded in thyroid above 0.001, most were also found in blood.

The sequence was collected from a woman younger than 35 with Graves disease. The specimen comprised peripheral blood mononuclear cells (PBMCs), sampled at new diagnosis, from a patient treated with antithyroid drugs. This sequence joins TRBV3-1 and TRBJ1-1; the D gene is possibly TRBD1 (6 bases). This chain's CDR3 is CASSQVPGHSLAEAFF. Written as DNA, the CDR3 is TGTGCCAGCAGCCAAGTTCCGGGACATAGTCTGGCTGAAGCTTTCTTT.